This passage covers 21 T cell receptor beta chains from one sample sequenced in a study of CD8 T cells in ankylosing spondylitis. Each CDR3 protein gets one entry after TCRdb re-called the 5' RACE reads with MiXCR. The sample consists of 200,000 to 250,000 distinct CDR3 sequences, about 17% of them appearing once. These receptors have no known antigen. Study-wide results and limits: What seemed typical of ankylosing spondylitis blood was a TCR beta motif built from roughly eight highly homologous variants.

The sequenced sample was blood, either unsorted or a sorted T cell fraction (not recorded which). These TCRs come from a male donor with ankylosing spondylitis.

V and J are TRBV29-1 and TRBJ2-5; tentatively, D is TRBD2 (6 bases). The CDR3 is made up of 10 amino acids. The germline V gene has CDR1 SQVTM and CDR2 ANQGSEA. The CDR3 sequence: CNVSGGTQYF. The DNA for the CDR3 is TGCAACGTCTCCGGGGGGACCCAGTACTTC.

The sample holds a few counts of this clonotype. The J gene is TRBJ2-2, the V gene TRBV4-1, with 9 bases aligning to TRBD1. The CDR3 sequence is 16 residues long. J was trimmed by 1 base and V by 4 bases; bases with no gene match: 4. Germline CDR1 MGHRA, CDR2 YSYEKL. CDR3 loop: CASSPPGQGNTGELFF. CDR3 bases: TGCGCCAGCAGCCCCCCGGGACAGGGGAACACCGGGGAGCTGTTTTTT.

This clonotype was found a few times. V usage is TRBV14 and J usage is TRBJ1-2, with 10 positions matching TRBD1. The germline gives CDR1 SGHDN, CDR2 FVKESK. CDR3 size: 16 residues. J lost 4 bases, V lost 4 bases, and 9 bases had no gene match. Here the CDR3 DNA reads TGTGCCAGCAGCCTACTAGCGGGACAGGGGATCTATGGCTACACCTTC. This codes for CASSLLAGQGIYGYTF.

The V and J genes are TRBV12-3 or TRBV12-4 and TRBJ2-1, with 11 nucleotides matching TRBD2. This CDR3 contains 16 residues. V gave up 3 bases and J gave up 5 bases; unmatched junction bases: 6. DNA for the CDR3: TGTGCCAGCAGTTTCCTAGCGGGGGGCCGACACAATGAGCAGTTCTTC. Its translation is CASSFLAGGRHNEQFF.

This clonotype was seen a handful of times. The J gene is TRBJ2-3, the V gene TRBV25-1; D possibly corresponds to TRBD2 (6 bases). Trimming stripped 4 bases from V and 0 bases from J, with 11 bases between. This CDR3 has 15 residues. Looked up from germline, CDR1 is MGHDK and CDR2 is SYGVNS. The CDR3 DNA follows: TGTGCCAGCAGTGGGAGGGACGGAAGCACAGATACGCAGTATTTT. Protein sequence: CASSGRDGSTDTQYF.

The CDR3 spells CSASSSGSSYEQYF. The CDR3 region has the DNA TGCAGTGCTAGCAGTAGCGGCTCCTCCTACGAGCAGTACTTC. The V and J genes are TRBV20-1 and TRBJ2-7; TRBD2 might be the D (6 bases). V lost 3 bases and J lost 0, with 12 bases in between. Germline V gene lookup returns CDR1 DFQATT and CDR2 SNEGSKA (reference sequence). The CDR3 has 14 amino acids.

J is TRBJ2-1 and V is TRBV5-6; no reliable D call. The CDR3 is 14 amino acids. The germline V and J ends were trimmed by 0 bases and 5 bases, with 9 bases remaining between them. CDR1 is SGHDT and CDR2 is YYEEEE in the germline V gene. The CDR3 sequence is CASSLAQVHNEQFF. The DNA of the CDR3 is TGTGCCAGCAGCTTGGCTCAGGTCCACAATGAGCAGTTCTTC. Together with reference TRBV5-6 and TRBJ2-1, the CDR3 gives the full variable domain: DAGVTQSPTHLIKTRGQQVTLRCSPKSGHDTVSWYQQALGQGPQFIFQYYEEEERQRGNFPDRFSGHQFPNYSSELNVNALLLGDSALYLCASSLAQVHNEQFFGPGTRLTVL.

This clonotype was counted at least ten times. The rearrangement joins TRBV18 to TRBJ2-4; 7 nucleotides agree with TRBD1. Germline lookup yields CDR1 KGHSH and CDR2 LQKENI. The CDR3 loop spans 14 amino acids. V lost 3 bases and J lost 7; bases outside the gene matches: 6. This CDR3 is CASSPRQGSNIQYF. CDR3 bases: TGTGCCAGCTCACCCCGACAGGGTTCGAACATTCAGTACTTC.

In its sample, this clonotype was seen a few times. This sequence joins TRBV7-2 and TRBJ1-5; no firm D call. The CDR3 consists of 17 residues. Germline CDR1 and CDR2: SGHTA and FQGNSA. The ends were cut back, 1 base at V and 0 bases at J, with 13 bases in the middle. The CDR3 reads CASSLGSPSYSNQPQHF. In DNA, the CDR3 is TGTGCCAGCAGCTTAGGGAGCCCATCGTATAGCAATCAGCCCCAGCATTTT.

The chain recombines TRBV4-2 with TRBJ2-1, with 7 bases aligning to TRBD2. Looked up from germline, CDR1 is LGHNA and CDR2 is YNFKEQ. The CDR3 is made up of 15 amino acids. The V and J ends lost 1 base and 8 bases, in that order; junction bases with no gene match: 8. Here the CDR3 DNA reads TGTGCCAGCAGCCAAGGATCTAGCGGCAGCGATGAGCAGTTCTTC. Protein: CASSQGSSGSDEQFF.

This clonotype was seen more than once but under ten times. The chain links TRBV5-1 to TRBJ2-7, with D perhaps matching TRBD1 (6 bases). This CDR3 contains 13 residues. V was trimmed by 4 bases and J by 2 bases, leaving 10 bases between them. The germline V gene encodes CDR1 SGHRS and CDR2 YFSETQ. In DNA, the CDR3 is TGCGCCAGCAGCACAGGGACGGCCTACGAGCAGTACTTC. Translating gives CASSTGTAYEQYF.

V and J are TRBV5-1 and TRBJ1-1, with a possible D match to TRBD1 (5 bases). Trimming removed 7 bases from V and 3 bases from J, with 16 bases in between. This CDR3 is built from 14 residues. Germline CDR1 is SGHRS and CDR2 is YFSETQ. The CDR3 DNA reads as TGCGCCAGCGGGGCCACCTCGGGTTACACTGAAGCTTTCTTT. Amino acids: CASGATSGYTEAFF.

This clonotype was counted many times. The chain recombines TRBV5-1 with TRBJ1-1; 8 nucleotides line up with TRBD1. The germline CDR1 and CDR2 sequences are SGHRS and YFSETQ. The CDR3 loop spans 15 amino acids. The V and J ends lost 0 bases and 0 bases, in that order; junction bases with no gene match: 1. In DNA, the CDR3 is TGCGCCAGCAGCTTGGGACAGGGGCTGAACACTGAAGCTTTCTTT. Amino acids: CASSLGQGLNTEAFF. Together with reference TRBV5-1 and TRBJ1-1, the CDR3 gives the full variable domain: KAGVTQTPRYLIKTRGQQVTLSCSPISGHRSVSWYQQTPGQGLQFLFEYFSETQRNKGNFPGRFSGRQFSNSRSEMNVSTLELGDSALYLCASSLGQGLNTEAFFGQGTRLTVV.

CDR3 DNA sequence: TGTGCCAGCAGTTTGGGTCAGGGGTACTCACCCCTCCACTTT. Protein: CASSLGQGYSPLHF. V usage is TRBV12-3 or TRBV12-4 and J usage is TRBJ1-6; D might be TRBD1 (6 bases). The CDR3 is made up of 14 amino acids. V was cut by 3 bases and J by 10 bases, with 13 bases left in between.

This clonotype was seen more than once but under ten times. V gene TRBV20-1 combines with J gene TRBJ1-5, with D perhaps TRBD1 (6 bases). Deletions cut 6 bases from V and 1 base from J, with 19 bases between. The V gene's germline CDR1 is DFQATT and CDR2 SNEGSKA (reference sequence). The CDR3 is made up of 16 amino acids. The CDR3 here is CSAPGWRGRSNQPQHF. Here the CDR3 DNA reads TGCAGTGCCCCGGGTTGGCGGGGGCGAAGCAATCAGCCCCAGCATTTT.

The chain uses TRBV12-3 or TRBV12-4 and TRBJ2-1; TRBD2 matches 12 bases. Trimming removed 3 bases from V and 5 bases from J; junction bases left unmatched: 8. The CDR3 covers 17 residues. Here the CDR3 DNA reads TGTGCCAGCAGTTTGGAGCTGACTAGCGGGAGTGACAATGAGCAGTTCTTC. Translating gives CASSLELTSGSDNEQFF.

V usage is TRBV29-1 and J usage is TRBJ2-7; tentative D call: TRBD1 (6 bases). CDR1 is SQVTM, CDR2 ANQGSEA, per germline. Trimming removed 8 bases at V and 3 bases at J, with 17 bases between. CDR3 length: 13 residues. Here the CDR3 DNA reads TGCAGCTCCTCCTGTACAGGGATCTACGAGCAGTACTTC. Translated, it gives CSSSCTGIYEQYF.

This clonotype was observed many times. This chain uses TRBV2 with TRBJ2-3; TRBD1 aligns across 9 bases. Per the germline V gene, CDR1 is SNHLY and CDR2 is FYNNEI. This CDR3 has 14 amino acids. Trimming removed 8 bases from V and 1 base from J; junction bases left unmatched: 4. The chain's CDR3 is CASEDRGGTDTQYF. CDR3 DNA: TGTGCCAGCGAGGACAGGGGAGGCACAGATACGCAGTATTTT.

In its sample, this clonotype was seen a few times. The V gene is TRBV9, the J gene TRBJ2-5, with TRBD2 as a possible D gene (5 bases). This CDR3 has 12 residues. Germline assignment: CDR1 SGDLS and CDR2 YYNGEE. V lost 7 bases and J 3 bases, leaving 10 bases between the germline ends. The DNA for the CDR3 is TGTGCCAGCCGAGGGTGGGAAGAGACCCAGTACTTC. Its translation: CASRGWEETQYF.

J is TRBJ2-3 and V is TRBV4-2; 12 bases fit TRBD2. V dropped 1 base and J dropped 2; count of bases not matched to a gene: 4. The germline CDR1 and CDR2 sequences are LGHNA and YNFKEQ. The CDR3 runs 17 residues. The CDR3 is CASSQGLAGALTDTQYF. The CDR3 DNA reads as TGTGCCAGCAGCCAAGGACTAGCGGGGGCCCTCACAGATACGCAGTATTTT.

This clonotype has a handful of counts. The chain recombines TRBV19 with TRBJ1-5, with a tentative D call TRBD1 (5 bases). Germline V CDR1 and CDR2: LNHDA, SQIVND (reference sequence). The CDR3 contains 15 residues. The V end lost 4 bases, the J end lost 0 bases, and 10 bases lay between the germline ends. Here the CDR3 DNA reads TGTGCCAGTAGTAGCCGGGACGGTAGCAATCAGCCCCAGCATTTT. This translates into CASSSRDGSNQPQHF. Filled out from reference TRBV19 and TRBJ1-5, the complete variable domain reads DGGITQSPKYLFRKEGQNVTLSCEQNLNHDAMYWYRQDPGQGLRLIYYSQIVNDFQKGDIAEGYSVSREKKESFPLTVTSAQKNPTAFYLCASSSRDGSNQPQHFGDGTRLSIL.